Each of the 11 T cell receptor beta chains below was sequenced from the same sample in a study of immune evolution from preneoplasia to lung adenocarcinoma. Assay: immunoSEQ multiplex PCR; the TCRdb copy retains only in-frame clones and omits some. The repertoire has 20,000 to 25,000 clones, about 71% of them found once; the top ten carry about 5.6%. The sample taken for sequencing was FFPE invasive lung adenocarcinoma tissue. The receptors shown here come from a person in their sixties or seventies with lung adenocarcinoma.

The J gene is TRBJ1-1, the V gene TRBV30, with TRBD1 matching 7 bases. V lost 4 bases, J lost 2 bases, and 13 bases stayed unmatched. This CDR3 is built from 16 residues. Per germline, CDR1 GTSNPN and CDR2 SVGIG (reference sequence). The CDR3 is CAWKPGGARVNTEAFF. The CDR3 DNA is TGTGCCTGGAAACCAGGGGGGGCGCGGGTCAACACTGAAGCTTTCTTT.

The gene calls are TRBV2 and TRBJ1-3; D unclear. Trimming took 8 bases from V and 2 from J, leaving 10 bases between them. This CDR3 has 13 residues. Germline values: CDR1 SNHLY, CDR2 FYNNEI. The CDR3 region is CASHLDAGNTIYF. As DNA, the CDR3 is TGTGCCAGCCACCTGGATGCTGGAAACACCATATATTTT. The whole variable domain, filled in from reference TRBV2 and TRBJ1-3, reads EPEVTQTPSHQVTQMGQEVILRCVPISNHLYFYWYRQILGQKVEFLVSFYNNEISEKSEIFDDQFSVERPDGSNFTLKIRSTKLEDSAMYFCASHLDAGNTIYFGEGSWLTVV.

The chain is built from TRBV6-6 and TRBJ2-7; TRBD1 is a possible D gene (5 bases). This CDR3 contains 15 residues. The V end was cut by 3 bases, the J end by 0 bases, with 12 bases between. Germline V gene data show CDR1 as MNHNY and CDR2 as SVGAGI (reference sequence). CDR3 sequence reads: CASSYQGVSSYEQYF. The CDR3 nucleotides are TGTGCCAGCAGTTATCAAGGGGTTAGCTCCTACGAGCAGTACTTC.

This clone has a handful of counts. This rearrangement joins TRBV2 to TRBJ1-2; TRBD1 aligns across 8 bases. CDR3 length: 13 residues. J was trimmed by 4 bases and V by 7 bases; bases with no gene match: 5. Germline-derived CDR1 and CDR2 are SNHLY and FYNNEI. Here the CDR3 DNA reads TGTGCCAGCAACCCACAGGGGGGCTATGGCTACACCTTC. Protein: CASNPQGGYGYTF.

The J gene is TRBJ2-5, the V gene TRBV7-9; the match to TRBD1 covers 11 bases. CDR1 and CDR2 (germline): SEHNR, FQNEAQ (reference sequence). Trimming cost V 5 bases and J 4 bases; bases outside gene matches: 9. This CDR3 is 16 amino acids long. CDR3 nucleotides: TGTGCCAGCAGCCGTTGGACAGGGGGCTTTCGAGAGACCCAGTACTTC. It is translated as CASSRWTGGFRETQYF.

The chain recombines TRBV2 with TRBJ2-5; D call uncertain. Trimming pared 7 bases from V and 5 bases from J, leaving 14 bases between. Germline CDR1 is SNHLY and CDR2 is FYNNEI. This CDR3 comprises 13 residues. For the CDR3, the DNA is TGTGCCAGCATCGGGCCAAGTAGGGAGACCCAGTACTTC. This gives the protein CASIGPSRETQYF.

V gene TRBV28 combines with J gene TRBJ1-2; TRBD1 might be the D (5 bases). The germline V gene encodes CDR1 MDHEN and CDR2 SYDVKM. The CDR3 spans 13 residues. Deletions cut 4 bases from V and 1 base from J, with 7 bases between. The CDR3 sequence: CASSSTDNYGYTF. CDR3 sequence (DNA): TGTGCCAGCAGTTCGACAGATAACTATGGCTACACCTTC.

The chain recombines TRBV27 with TRBJ1-2, with D perhaps matching TRBD1 (5 bases). Germline values: CDR1 MNHEY, CDR2 SMNVEV (reference sequence). V was clipped by 4 bases and J by 5 bases, with 20 bases between them. The CDR3 sequence is 16 residues long. The CDR3 sequence is CASSSRFAGTEYGYTF. CDR3 DNA sequence: TGTGCCAGCAGTTCCCGATTTGCAGGGACCGAGTATGGCTACACCTTC.

The chain has TRBV27 and TRBJ1-1; D may be TRBD1 (6 bases). The V end lost 4 bases, the J end lost 4 bases, and 10 bases lay between the germline ends. This CDR3 contains 13 residues. CDR1 and CDR2 (germline): MNHEY, SMNVEV (reference sequence). CDR3 region: CASSSQGLTEAFF. For the CDR3, the DNA is TGTGCCAGCAGTTCACAGGGTCTCACTGAAGCTTTCTTT.

The chain combines TRBV7-9 with TRBJ1-2, with D maybe TRBD1 (5 bases). CDR1 and CDR2 (germline): SEHNR, FQNEAQ (reference sequence). Trimming pared 0 bases from V and 7 bases from J, leaving 18 bases between. The CDR3 spans 16 residues. CDR3 protein: CASSLAQGSGEAGYTF. DNA for the CDR3: TGTGCCAGCAGCTTAGCCCAGGGTAGTGGAGAGGCTGGCTACACCTTC.

This chain joins TRBV5-1 and TRBJ1-1; 8 nucleotides line up with TRBD1. Germline V gene sequence: CDR1 SGHRS, CDR2 YFSETQ. The CDR3 spans 15 residues. Unmatched junction bases numbered 9, after V lost 4 bases and J lost 4 bases. DNA for the CDR3: TGCGCCAGCAGCAGGACGGACAGGGTGGGCACTGAAGCTTTCTTT. Translating it yields CASSRTDRVGTEAFF.